This T cell receptor beta chain was observed in a study of cytomegalovirus exposure and HLA in healthy donors. Study information: Unique TCR beta sequences numbering 117 million came from 150 million to 200 million T cells in an earlier analysis. Findings and caveats of the study: In a later analysis, V- and J-gene trimming of beta chains associated with a DCLRE1C missense variant, replicated independently. Later analysis indicated greater clonal expansion among HLA-associated TCR beta chains than among equally common other chains. The authors enumerated over 150 TCR beta chains as linked to cytomegalovirus.

CDR1 and CDR2 (germline): KGHSH, LQKENI. V gave up 2 bases and J gave up 4 bases, with 12 bases separating them. The CDR3 contains 14 residues. Notes on this clone: The target antigen is unknown.

PCR primers comprised 60 Vbeta and 13 Jbeta primers. Assay: immunoSEQ multiplex PCR; the TCRdb copy retains only in-frame clones and omits some. The sample consists of around 160,000 clones, over 80% of them appearing once. The chain links TRBV18 to TRBJ2-7; D not resolved. What was sequenced was PBMCs. The clonotype originates from a woman aged 18 to 35 in good health and CMV-seronegative. In DNA, the CDR3 is TGTGCCAGCTCACCAGGCGAGGCAAAGTACGAGCAGTACTTC. It is translated as CASSPGEAKYEQYF.